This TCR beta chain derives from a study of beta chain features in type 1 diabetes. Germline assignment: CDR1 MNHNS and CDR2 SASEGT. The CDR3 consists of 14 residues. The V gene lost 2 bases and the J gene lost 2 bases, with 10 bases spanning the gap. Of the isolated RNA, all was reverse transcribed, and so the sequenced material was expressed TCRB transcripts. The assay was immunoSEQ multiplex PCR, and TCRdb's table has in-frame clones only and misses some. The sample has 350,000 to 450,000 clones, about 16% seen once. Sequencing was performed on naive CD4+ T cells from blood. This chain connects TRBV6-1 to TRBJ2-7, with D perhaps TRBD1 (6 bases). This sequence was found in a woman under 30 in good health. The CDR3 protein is CASSEQGPTYEQYF. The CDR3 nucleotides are TGTGCCAGCAGTGAACAGGGGCCGACCTACGAGCAGTACTTC.